The 5 T cell receptor beta chains reported below all come from one sample, sequenced in a study of T cell repertoires in cytomegalovirus infection (dated by TCRdb to between 2017 and 2020). This specimen's treatment or condition label, per the study, means: in vitro stimulation with specific CMV peptide epitopes to enrich CMV-specific T cells. Instrument on record: Illumina HiSeq 1500. TCRdb trimmed public reads at Q25 via fastp, called clones via MiXCR and kept in-frame beta chains. One record per CDR3 amino acid sequence lists the most common genes and DNA. The sample table records fewer than 950,000 distinct CDR3 sequences; about 31% of these occur just once. The ten largest clones capture under 15% of the sample. For these receptors, no antigen is known. This specimen was cultured CD8+ T cells from PBMCs, taken from culture after CMV antigen stimulation. Receptors were obtained from a human donor in good health (CMV status not recorded). Some clones in this sample may be carry-over from other donors' samples.

This clonotype was seen only a few times. The chain joins TRBV4-3 to TRBJ1-1; TRBD1 agrees at 8 bases. The trim removed 0 bases at V and 1 base at J, leaving 7 bases unmatched. Germline assignment: CDR1 LGHNA and CDR2 YSLEER. This CDR3 has 17 residues. The CDR3 sequence is CASSQDWAGGPNTEAFF. The CDR3, as DNA: TGCGCCAGCAGCCAAGATTGGGCAGGGGGCCCGAACACTGAAGCTTTCTTT.

This clonotype was observed a handful of times. This sequence joins TRBV6-6 and TRBJ1-2, with D unclear. The CDR3 totals 15 residues. From germline, CDR1 is MNHNY and CDR2 SVGAGI (reference sequence). With 2 bases removed from V and 1 base from J, the gap between germline ends came to 11 bases. This chain's CDR3 is CASSYPGVFNYGYTF. In nucleotides, the CDR3 is TGTGCCAGCAGTTACCCCGGAGTGTTTAACTATGGCTACACCTTC.

This chain joins TRBV12-3 or TRBV12-4 and TRBJ2-4; D is possibly TRBD1 (5 bases). The CDR3 runs 13 residues. With 1 base removed from V and 9 bases from J, the gap between germline ends came to 10 bases. The CDR3 spells CASSLEGWGIQYF. CDR3 nucleotides: TGTGCCAGCAGTTTAGAGGGGTGGGGCATTCAGTACTTC.

This clonotype was recorded once. Being one base from a much bigger clone, this may be a read error. The chain recombines TRBV7-8 with TRBJ2-1, with TRBD1 matching over 7 bases. This CDR3 comprises 14 residues. In germline, CDR1 is SGHVS, CDR2 FQNEAQ. CDR3 nucleotides: TGTGTCAGCAGAAGTATGGACAGGAGAAATGAGCAGTTCTTC. This codes for CVSRSMDRRNEQFF.

This clonotype was counted many times. V and J are TRBV12-3 or TRBV12-4 and TRBJ2-1; TRBD2 might be the D (5 bases). The CDR3 loop spans 14 amino acids. The germline V and J ends were trimmed by 6 bases and 7 bases, with 16 bases remaining between them. Written as DNA, the CDR3 is TGTGCCAGCAGCCCGGGTCTCTCGGGGAATGAGCAGTTCTTC. Translation: CASSPGLSGNEQFF.